Below are 3 T cell receptor beta chains sequenced from a single sample in a study of blood T cell repertoires in COVID-19. Sequencing was performed with immunoSEQ multiplex PCR; in TCRdb, only in-frame clones are kept and a portion is missing. Of about 320,000 clones listed, 88% are singletons. Sequenced input: PBMCs or T cells enriched from blood (not recorded which). The receptors here all came from a man aged 30 to 45 who had recovered from COVID-19.

The rearrangement uses TRBV7-9 and TRBJ2-1, with TRBD2 matching 7 bases. V lost 6 bases to trimming and J lost 2 bases; unmatched junction nucleotides: 7. CDR3 length equals 15 residues. Germline V CDR1 and CDR2: SEHNR, FQNEAQ (reference sequence). This chain's CDR3 is CASRERGVTYNEQFF. The CDR3 region has the DNA TGTGCCAGCAGGGAACGGGGGGTAACCTACAATGAGCAGTTCTTC. Variable domain in full (rest from reference TRBV7-9 and TRBJ2-1): DTGVSQNPRHKITKRGQNVTFRCDPISEHNRLYWYRQTLGQGPEFLTYFQNEAQLEKSRLLSDRFSAERPKGSFSTLEIQRTEQGDSAMYLCASRERGVTYNEQFFGPGTRLTVL.

The chain has TRBV21-1 and TRBJ1-5; the tabulated D call, TRBD1, remains unverified against the DNA. TRBV21-1 is classified as a pseudogene. The CDR3 runs 16 residues. This CDR3 reads CASSLPGEGSNQPQHF. The CDR3 nucleotides read TGTGCCAGCAGCTTACCAGGGGAAGGGAGCAATCAGCCCCAGCATTTT.

This clone was counted a few times. V and J are TRBV7-9 and TRBJ1-6, with D perhaps TRBD1 (6 bases). The CDR3 loop spans 15 amino acids. Trimming took off 0 bases at V and 10 bases at J, with 13 bases between the two ends. Germline assignment: CDR1 SEHNR and CDR2 FQNEAQ (reference sequence). CDR3: CASSLAGSGESPLHF. The CDR3 DNA reads TGTGCCAGCAGCTTAGCCGGTTCAGGGGAGTCACCCCTCCACTTT. Complete variable domain (other parts from reference TRBV7-9 and TRBJ1-6): DTGVSQNPRHKITKRGQNVTFRCDPISEHNRLYWYRQTLGQGPEFLTYFQNEAQLEKSRLLSDRFSAERPKGSFSTLEIQRTEQGDSAMYLCASSLAGSGESPLHFGNGTRLTVT.